This T cell receptor (beta chain) was profiled in a study of blood T cell repertoires in COVID-19. At the level of the study: The analysed material was cDNA or gDNA that came from T cells, B-cell-depleted T cells, or PBMCs.

Methods used by the authors: The assay estimated nucleated cells by amplifying reference gene primers. Repertoires were generated with immunoSEQ multiplex PCR, while TCRdb's copy carries only in-frame clones and drops some. V and J calls and clone size are those listed in that table; D and trimming were worked out from the DNA. Here the sample spans around 250,000 clones, around 86% being singletons. The V gene's germline CDR1 is LGHNA and CDR2 YNFKEQ. J gave up 0 bases and V 4 bases, and 11 bases lay outside the gene matches. The CDR3 spans 17 residues. This chain links TRBV4-2 with TRBJ1-2; 7 bases align to TRBD1. The sequencing sample was made of peripheral blood. The clonotype comes from a woman in her 70s with active or convalescent COVID-19. The CDR3 DNA reads as TGTGCCAGCAGCCCTTTTTGGGGACAGCCAGCTAACTATGGCTACACCTTC. It specifies CASSPFWGQPANYGYTF.